Below are 6 T cell receptor beta chains sequenced from a single sample in a study of T cell responses to AZD1222 COVID-19 vaccine. Measured with immunoSEQ multiplex PCR; TCRdb has only the in-frame clones, and not every one. The table includes under 130,000 clones, 87% detected once. Source: peripheral blood, taken 28 days after the second AZD1222 dose. The receptors were sampled from an adult who received the AZD1222 COVID-19 vaccine.

J is TRBJ2-7 and V is TRBV9, with D perhaps given as TRBD1 or TRBD2 (5 bases each). Germline assignment: CDR1 SGDLS and CDR2 YYNGEE. This CDR3 region has 15 residues. The V end was cut by 4 bases, the J end by 2 bases, with 16 bases between. The CDR3: CASSPHGVGPYEQYF. The CDR3 DNA sequence: TGTGCCAGCAGCCCTCATGGCGTGGGACCCTACGAGCAGTACTTC.

The chain uses TRBV5-1 and TRBJ2-3; no reliable D call. Germline values: CDR1 SGHRS, CDR2 YFSETQ. The CDR3 is made up of 15 amino acids. The germline V and J ends were trimmed by 4 bases and 0 bases, with 12 bases remaining between them. CDR3 bases: TGCGCCAGCAGCCCCGACTTCCCTAGCACAGATACGCAGTATTTT. Translation: CASSPDFPSTDTQYF. The complete variable domain, with remaining parts taken from reference TRBV5-1 and TRBJ2-3, reads KAGVTQTPRYLIKTRGQQVTLSCSPISGHRSVSWYQQTPGQGLQFLFEYFSETQRNKGNFPGRFSGRQFSNSRSEMNVSTLELGDSALYLCASSPDFPSTDTQYFGPGTRLTVL.

CDR3 region: CAWSGDSLVQPQHF. CDR3 coding DNA: TGTGCCTGGAGTGGGGACTCTCTCGTTCAGCCCCAGCATTTT. This sequence joins TRBV30 and TRBJ1-5; a possible D gene is TRBD1 (5 bases). The CDR3 length is 14 residues. Germline V CDR1 and CDR2: GTSNPN, SVGIG (reference sequence). Trimming took 1 base from V and 6 from J, leaving 13 bases between them. Supplemented by reference TRBV30 and TRBJ1-5, the full variable domain reads SQTIHQWPATLVQPVGSPLSLECTVEGTSNPNLYWYRQAAGRGLQLLFYSVGIGQISSEVPQNLSASRPQDRQFILSSKKLLLSDSGFYLCAWSGDSLVQPQHFGDGTRLSIL.

V gene TRBV7-9 combines with J gene TRBJ2-1; TRBD1 is a possible D gene (5 bases). The CDR3 is made up of 14 amino acids. The V end lost 3 bases, the J end lost 0 bases, and 6 bases lay between the germline ends. CDR1 is SEHNR, CDR2 FQNEAQ, per germline (reference sequence). The CDR3 DNA reads TGTGCCAGCAGCTTCAGGGACTCCTACAATGAGCAGTTCTTC. Translation: CASSFRDSYNEQFF.

The chain links TRBV5-5 to TRBJ1-2, with D uncertain. V lost 5 bases and J 8 bases, leaving 19 bases between the germline ends. CDR1 and CDR2 (germline): SGHKS, YYEKEE (reference sequence). The CDR3 is made up of 14 amino acids. In DNA form, the CDR3 reads TGTGCCAGCAGGCCGAGCGGGAGTCAACAGGGCTACACCTTC. This sequence encodes CASRPSGSQQGYTF.

This rearrangement joins TRBV7-8 to TRBJ1-1; TRBD1 matches at 7 bases. The CDR3 covers 17 residues. V was clipped by 2 bases and J by 1 base; unmatched bases: 10. The germline CDR1 and CDR2 sequences are SGHVS and FQNEAQ. In nucleotides, the CDR3 is TGTGCCAGCAGCTTAAATAAGGGGGCACGAACGAACACTGAAGCTTTCTTT. Translation: CASSLNKGARTNTEAFF. Supplemented by reference TRBV7-8 and TRBJ1-1, the full variable domain reads GAGVSQSPRYKVAKRGQDVALRCDPISGHVSLFWYQQALGQGPEFLTYFQNEAQLDKSGLPSDRFFAERPEGSVSTLKIQRTQQEDSAVYLCASSLNKGARTNTEAFFGQGTRLTVV.